Each of the 27 T cell receptor beta chains below was sequenced from the same sample in a study of blood T cell repertoires in COVID-19. Some clones are missing from TCRdb's copy, which holds only in-frame ones; the method was immunoSEQ multiplex PCR. The data contain some 320,000 clones, roughly 86% of them singletons. Sequenced material: peripheral blood. The receptors shown here come from a woman under 40 with COVID-19, enrolled during active disease.

The chain links TRBV6-2 or TRBV6-3 to TRBJ1-5; D remains unclear. The CDR3 is 14 residues long. Germline CDR1 reads MNHEY; CDR2 reads SVGEGT. Deletions cut 4 bases from V and 6 bases from J, with 13 bases between. The CDR3 here is CASSLRETVQPQHF. The CDR3 nucleotides read TGTGCCAGCAGTTTGAGGGAAACGGTTCAGCCCCAGCATTTT.

The gene calls are TRBV10-1 and TRBJ1-2; TRBD1 might be the D (6 bases). CDR1 is WNHNN and CDR2 is SYGVQD in the germline V gene (reference sequence). V was cut by 10 bases and J by 6 bases, with 21 bases left in between. CDR3 size: 14 residues. The CDR3 sequence is CATNPTGIGHGYTF. In DNA form, the CDR3 reads TGCGCCACCAACCCCACAGGGATAGGCCATGGCTACACCTTC.

The J gene is TRBJ2-5, the V gene TRBV3-1 (or the pseudogene TRBV3-2); 10 bases map to TRBD2. V lost 4 bases, J lost 3 bases, and 11 bases stayed unmatched. CDR1 and CDR2 from the germline V gene are LGHDT and YNNKEL (reference sequence). CDR3 length: 17 amino acids. CDR3 sequence: CASSRAHGTSVKETQYF. The CDR3 bases are TGTGCCAGCAGCCGGGCCCACGGGACTAGCGTAAAAGAGACCCAGTACTTC.

This chain links TRBV6-5 with TRBJ1-6, with no clear D. The V end lost 0 bases, the J end lost 7 bases, and 7 bases lay between the germline ends. This CDR3 is 14 amino acids long. Germline V gene data show CDR1 as MNHEY and CDR2 as SVGAGI. The CDR3 DNA is TGTGCCAGCAGTTACTCCGCGGGGAATTCACCCCTCCACTTT. Amino acid sequence: CASSYSAGNSPLHF.

V gene TRBV6-5 combines with J gene TRBJ2-3, with TRBD2 matching over 9 bases. Germline CDR1 is MNHEY and CDR2 is SVGAGI. V lost 5 bases, J lost 4 bases, and 7 bases stayed unmatched. This CDR3 has 15 amino acids. CDR3 protein: CASSPGTSPADTQYF. The DNA for the CDR3 is TGTGCCAGCAGTCCCGGGACTAGCCCTGCAGATACGCAGTATTTT.

Worth noting for this clone: Germline is not matched at one junction end, which may reflect a read error. V and J are TRBV11-2 and TRBJ1-2; unclear D gene. This CDR3 comprises 11 residues. Germline V gives CDR1 SGHAT, CDR2 FQNNGV. DNA of the CDR3: TGTGCCAGCAGCCTAGGTGGCCCCCCGATTTTC. Its translation is CASSLGGPPIF.

A few counts support this clone. This rearrangement joins TRBV9 to TRBJ1-4, with D maybe TRBD1 (5 bases). Germline assignment: CDR1 SGDLS and CDR2 YYNGEE. The ends were cut back, 0 bases at V and 7 bases at J, with 16 bases in the middle. The CDR3 extends over 16 amino acids. The CDR3 here is CASSVGSYGGSEKLFF. In DNA, the CDR3 is TGTGCCAGCAGCGTAGGGTCGTATGGGGGGAGTGAAAAACTGTTTTTT.

About this clone: Distinct nucleotide sequences in the sample also encode this CDR3. This chain connects TRBV6-5 to TRBJ2-7; D may be TRBD1 (6 bases). This CDR3 contains 12 residues. CDR1 MNHEY and CDR2 SVGAGI come from the germline V gene. Between the trimmed V and J ends, which lost 5 bases and 1 base, there was a span of 6 bases. DNA for the CDR3: TGTGCCAGCAGTCAGGGGTCCTACGAGCAGTACTTC. Translating it yields CASSQGSYEQYF.

V usage is TRBV9 and J usage is TRBJ2-5; D may be TRBD2 (6 bases). From germline, CDR1 is SGDLS and CDR2 YYNGEE. The CDR3 consists of 15 residues. V lost 2 bases and J lost 4, with 15 bases in between. CDR3 amino acids: CASSVGGALGETQYF. For the CDR3, the DNA is TGTGCCAGCAGCGTTGGCGGGGCCTTGGGAGAGACCCAGTACTTC.

The V call is TRBV15, the J call TRBJ1-1; D unresolved. V was cut by 5 bases and J by 4 bases, with 20 bases left in between. This CDR3 has 16 amino acids. CDR1 is LNHNV and CDR2 is YYDKDF in the germline V gene (reference sequence). CDR3 region: CATSPPSQVSGTEAFF. The CDR3 DNA reads TGTGCCACCAGCCCCCCAAGTCAGGTGTCTGGCACTGAAGCTTTCTTT. The entire variable domain, with the rest obtained from reference TRBV15 and TRBJ1-1, is as follows: DAMVIQNPRYQVTQFGKPVTLSCSQTLNHNVMYWYQQKSSQAPKLLFHYYDKDFNNEADTPDNFQSRRPNTSFCFLDIRSPGLGDTAMYLCATSPPSQVSGTEAFFGQGTRLTVV.

The sample holds a few counts of this clone. The chain employs TRBV5-1 and TRBJ1-1; D uncertain. The length of the CDR3 is 13 residues. The germline V and J ends were trimmed by 1 base and 7 bases, with 11 bases remaining between them. The germline CDR1 and CDR2 sequences are SGHRS and YFSETQ. The CDR3 region has the DNA TGCGCCAGCAGCTTGCGCGGCGGTCTTGAAGCTTTCTTT. Translation gives CASSLRGGLEAFF.

The chain has TRBV11-2 and TRBJ1-1; D is perhaps TRBD1 (6 bases). Trimming removed 6 bases at V and 0 bases at J, with 8 bases between. Looked up from germline, CDR1 is SGHAT and CDR2 is FQNNGV. This CDR3 is built from 13 residues. CDR3 DNA sequence: TGTGCCAGCAGTCAGGGGTTGAACACTGAAGCTTTCTTT. This encodes CASSQGLNTEAFF.

Notes on this clone: This CDR3 is also generated by other DNA sequences in the sample. The J gene is TRBJ2-7, the V gene TRBV27; 12 bases are a match to TRBD2. This CDR3 comprises 15 residues. Germline V lookup: CDR1 MNHEY, CDR2 SMNVEV (reference sequence). With 4 bases clipped from V and 1 base from J, the junction kept 2 bases outside the gene matches. CDR3 region: CASSSLAGGSYEQYF. In DNA form, the CDR3 reads TGTGCCAGCAGTTCACTAGCGGGGGGATCCTACGAGCAGTACTTC.

The rearrangement uses TRBV30 and TRBJ2-1, with D maybe TRBD2 (6 bases). Looked up from germline, CDR1 is GTSNPN and CDR2 is SVGIG (reference sequence). The V end was cut by 3 bases, the J end by 9 bases, with 9 bases between. This CDR3 has 11 amino acids. The CDR3 reads CAWSGGVEQFF. CDR3 DNA sequence: TGTGCCTGGAGCGGGGGTGTTGAGCAGTTCTTC.

The chain uses TRBV14 and TRBJ2-5; 9 nucleotides match TRBD1. The CDR3 contains 17 residues. The V gene end was trimmed by 1 base and the J gene end by 5 bases; junction bases not matched to a gene: 11. Germline CDR1 and CDR2: SGHDN and FVKESK. CDR3 sequence: CASSQGYSGQGIETQYF. In DNA form, the CDR3 reads TGTGCCAGCAGCCAAGGATATTCAGGACAGGGGATTGAGACCCAGTACTTC. The full variable domain, with the rest looked up from reference TRBV14 and TRBJ2-5, is EAGVTQFPSHSVIEKGQTVTLRCDPISGHDNLYWYRRVMGKEIKFLLHFVKESKQDESGMPNNRFLAERTGGTYSTLKVQPAELEDSGVYFCASSQGYSGQGIETQYFGPGTRLLVL.

This clone appeared once. The V call is TRBV3-1 (or the pseudogene TRBV3-2), the J call TRBJ2-3, with 9 bases lining up with TRBD1. CDR3 length equals 17 residues. CDR1 LGHDT and CDR2 YNNKEL come from the germline V gene (reference sequence). Trimming took 3 bases from V and 2 from J; bases not matched to a gene: 9. In DNA form, the CDR3 reads TGTGCCAGCAGCCATGCCAAGGACAGGGGACCCACAGATACGCAGTATTTT. Protein product: CASSHAKDRGPTDTQYF.

The rearrangement uses TRBV6-6 and TRBJ1-5, with D tentatively TRBD1 (6 bases). The V and J ends lost 4 bases and 4 bases respectively, with 8 bases between them. Germline CDR1 MNHNY, CDR2 SVGAGI (reference sequence). This CDR3 contains 13 residues. The CDR3: CASSSTGNQPQHF. For the CDR3, the DNA is TGTGCCAGCAGTTCCACAGGGAATCAGCCCCAGCATTTT.

The chain has TRBV7-2 and TRBJ2-7, with D possibly being TRBD1 (6 bases). The germline gives CDR1 SGHTA, CDR2 FQGNSA. CDR3 size: 15 residues. V lost 2 bases and J lost 4, with 15 bases in between. CDR3 nucleotide sequence: TGTGCCAGCAGCTTATGGGGGCCCCAATTGTACGAGCAGTACTTC. As protein: CASSLWGPQLYEQYF.

This sequence joins TRBV4-1 and TRBJ1-2; D is unresolved. The CDR3 is 16 amino acids. V was clipped by 3 bases and J by 8 bases, with 22 bases between them. Germline lookup yields CDR1 MGHRA and CDR2 YSYEKL. The CDR3 sequence is CASSQIRSERRGGYTF. The DNA for the CDR3 is TGCGCCAGCAGCCAGATAAGATCCGAACGGAGAGGGGGCTACACCTTC.

The V and J genes are TRBV2 and TRBJ2-1; 9 nucleotides match TRBD1. The CDR3 spans 15 residues. J gave up 4 bases and V 8 bases, and 9 bases lay outside the gene matches. Germline loops: CDR1 SNHLY, CDR2 FYNNEI. The CDR3 sequence is CASPKGQGSYNEQFF. CDR3 sequence (DNA): TGTGCCAGCCCTAAGGGACAGGGTTCTTACAATGAGCAGTTCTTC.

V and J are TRBV7-8 and TRBJ1-6, with no clear D. V was cut by 1 base and J by 3 bases, with 13 bases left in between. The CDR3 has 17 amino acids. Germline loops: CDR1 SGHVS, CDR2 FQNEAQ. The CDR3 protein is CASSLDDTWIYNSPLHF. CDR3 nucleotides: TGTGCCAGCAGCTTAGATGACACTTGGATCTATAATTCACCCCTCCACTTT.

The chain is built from TRBV4-1 and TRBJ2-1; 7 bases align to TRBD1. CDR1 is MGHRA, CDR2 YSYEKL, per germline. Trimming at V came to 4 bases and at J to 5 bases, leaving 11 bases not matched to a gene. This CDR3 is 16 amino acids long. Here the CDR3 reads CASSRTRGLANNEQFF. CDR3 nucleotides: TGCGCCAGCAGCCGGACAAGGGGGCTAGCTAACAATGAGCAGTTCTTC.

V gene TRBV5-1 combines with J gene TRBJ2-2, with D tentatively TRBD2 (6 bases). Germline CDR1 reads SGHRS; CDR2 reads YFSETQ. The CDR3 runs 15 residues. The V and J ends lost 4 bases and 7 bases respectively, with 17 bases between them. CDR3 in DNA: TGCGCCAGCAGCCCCCTCCGGGCGGGAAACGGGGAGCTGTTTTTT. Its protein product is CASSPLRAGNGELFF.

A remark on this clone: At one end, the junction sequence differs from germline, possibly due to a read error. The chain joins TRBV5-4 to TRBJ2-3; TRBD2 agrees at 9 bases. Per germline, CDR1 SGHNT and CDR2 YYREEE (reference sequence). The CDR3 is made up of 18 amino acids. The CDR3 region is CARSPWGRGGPGTDTQYF. The CDR3 region has the DNA TGTGCCCGCAGCCCCTGGGGGCGGGGGGGCCCGGGCACAGATACGCAGTATTTT.

V and J are TRBV7-2 and TRBJ1-2; no reliable D call. Germline loops: CDR1 SGHTA, CDR2 FQGNSA. There are 13 residues in the CDR3. The V end was cut by 1 base, the J end by 2 bases, with 5 bases between. The CDR3 bases are TGTGCCAGCAGCTTAGATACAAACTATGGCTACACCTTC. Translated, it gives CASSLDTNYGYTF.

The CDR3 here is CASSYGQAGDEQYF. The CDR3 coding sequence is TGTGCCAGCAGTTACGGGCAGGCAGGCGACGAGCAGTACTTC. V and J are TRBV6-5 and TRBJ2-7; D is undetermined. The CDR3 contains 14 residues. V lost 2 bases, J lost 5 bases, and 13 bases lay in between. From germline, CDR1 is MNHEY and CDR2 SVGAGI.

V and J are TRBV7-9 and TRBJ2-7; D may be TRBD2 (5 bases). Germline V CDR1 and CDR2: SEHNR, FQNEAQ (reference sequence). Trimming removed 9 bases at V and 3 bases at J, with 12 bases between. The CDR3 has 12 residues. CDR3 loop: CASDVSGYEQYF. For the CDR3, the DNA is TGTGCCAGTGATGTGAGCGGCTACGAGCAGTACTTC.